Presented here are 14 T cell receptor beta chains from one specimen sequenced in a study of blood T cell repertoires in COVID-19. Produced via immunoSEQ multiplex PCR; TCRdb's table is partial and in-frame only. Seen here are around 150,000 clones, 70% to 90% observed once, and the top ten hold 0.85% to 1.2%. Material for sequencing was peripheral blood. These receptors all stem from a man aged 35-49 years with acute or convalescent COVID-19.

The chain combines TRBV24-1 with TRBJ1-4, with 9 bases identical to TRBD1. From germline, CDR1 is KGHDR and CDR2 SFDVKD. The CDR3 has 12 residues. J gave up 10 bases and V 12 bases, and 8 bases lay outside the gene matches. The CDR3 coding sequence is TGTGCCGCCGGGACAGGGAGCGGAAAACTGTTTTTT. It is translated as CAAGTGSGKLFF.

This chain links TRBV19 with TRBJ2-2; 7 positions agree with TRBD1. V was clipped by 5 bases and J by 5 bases; unmatched bases: 8. Per germline, CDR1 LNHDA and CDR2 SQIVND (reference sequence). This CDR3 contains 15 residues. As DNA, the CDR3 is TGTGCCAGTAGTGTTCGACAGGGAGAGACCGGGGAGCTGTTTTTT. Amino acid sequence: CASSVRQGETGELFF.

The CDR3 bases are TGTGCCAGCAGCCCGGACAGCTACAACGGAGAGACCCAGTACTTC. It yields the protein CASSPDSYNGETQYF. The chain combines TRBV7-2 with TRBJ2-5, with TRBD1 as a possible D gene (6 bases). This CDR3 is built from 15 residues. V lost 5 bases, J lost 4 bases, and 17 bases lay in between. The V gene's germline CDR1 is SGHTA and CDR2 FQGNSA.

In its sample, this clone was seen once. The chain has TRBV4-2 and TRBJ2-1; D gene uncertain. CDR3 length equals 15 residues. Germline lookup yields CDR1 LGHNA and CDR2 YNFKEQ. V was cut by 0 bases and J by 8 bases, with 14 bases left in between. CDR3 nucleotide sequence: TGTGCCAGCAGCCAAGATCTGGGCTCCTTGTATGAGCAGTTCTTC. Translating gives CASSQDLGSLYEQFF.

The chain recombines TRBV7-9 with TRBJ1-4, with D unclear. Germline CDR1 and CDR2: SEHNR and FQNEAQ (reference sequence). Trimming removed 2 bases at V and 1 base at J, with 5 bases between. The CDR3 loop spans 14 amino acids. The CDR3 loop is CASSLSGTNEKLFF. Here the CDR3 DNA reads TGTGCCAGCAGCTTATCCGGAACTAATGAAAAACTGTTTTTT.

The sample holds a few counts of this clone. The chain has TRBV10-2 and TRBJ2-1; 13 bases fit TRBD2. CDR1 and CDR2 (germline): WSHSY, SAAADI. Trimming removed 5 bases from V and 5 bases from J; junction bases left unmatched: 3. CDR3 length: 15 residues. DNA for the CDR3: TGCGCCAGCAGTCTACTAGCGGGGGGGAACAATGAGCAGTTCTTC. Translating gives CASSLLAGGNNEQFF.

J is TRBJ2-7 and V is TRBV28; 12 bases fit TRBD1. The CDR3 consists of 13 residues. V dropped 4 bases and J dropped 9; count of bases not matched to a gene: 4. Germline lookup yields CDR1 MDHEN and CDR2 SYDVKM. CDR3 residues: CASSSRDRGRQYF. In nucleotides, the CDR3 is TGTGCCAGCAGTTCCCGGGACAGGGGGCGGCAGTACTTC.

The rearrangement joins TRBV19 to TRBJ1-5; the D gene is possibly TRBD1 (6 bases). CDR3 size: 16 residues. V lost 0 bases, J lost 4 bases, and 13 bases lay in between. Germline V CDR1 and CDR2: LNHDA, SQIVND (reference sequence). The CDR3: CASSIDQGNRNQPQHF. CDR3 sequence (DNA): TGTGCCAGTAGTATAGATCAGGGGAACCGTAATCAGCCCCAGCATTTT.

The chain uses TRBV6-5 and TRBJ1-1; TRBD1 agrees at 7 bases. The CDR3 runs to 15 residues. The germline gives CDR1 MNHEY, CDR2 SVGAGI. Trimming cost V 4 bases and J 4 bases; bases outside gene matches: 9. The CDR3 spells CASSSGRGDGTEAFF. CDR3 nucleotides: TGTGCCAGCAGTTCCGGCAGGGGGGACGGCACTGAAGCTTTCTTT.

The chain joins TRBV18 to TRBJ1-5; unclear D gene. Per the germline V gene, CDR1 is KGHSH and CDR2 is LQKENI. Trimming shortened V by 8 bases and J by 3 bases, and 11 bases separated the two germline ends. This CDR3 has 13 residues. The CDR3 DNA sequence: TGTGCCAGCCTCGGGTCCCACAATCAGCCCCAGCATTTT. Translation: CASLGSHNQPQHF.

As to this clone: At one of its ends the junction is not consistent with the germline gene, which may arise from a read error. V gene TRBV7-2 combines with J gene TRBJ2-7; D possibly corresponds to TRBD2 (6 bases). CDR1 is SGHTA and CDR2 is FQGNSA in the germline V gene. This CDR3 contains 15 residues. In DNA form, the CDR3 reads TGTGCCAGCAGCCTAGCGCTAGTTTCGGTTCACGAGCAGTACTTC. Translation gives CASSLALVSVHEQYF.

The rearrangement joins TRBV9 to TRBJ1-3; no clear D gene. The ends were cut back, 4 bases at V and 0 bases at J, with 11 bases in the middle. The CDR3 length is 15 residues. Germline V gene data show CDR1 as SGDLS and CDR2 as YYNGEE. CDR3 DNA: TGTGCCAGCAGCTCCTCAATGGCCTCTGGAAACACCATATATTTT. The encoded protein is CASSSSMASGNTIYF.

This chain uses TRBV30 with TRBJ1-2, with D possibly being TRBD1 (6 bases). V was clipped by 1 base and J by 5 bases, with 14 bases between them. CDR3 length: 14 amino acids. The germline V gene encodes CDR1 GTSNPN and CDR2 SVGIG (reference sequence). CDR3 loop: CAWSGGAGEYGYTF. The CDR3 DNA reads TGTGCCTGGAGTGGAGGGGCAGGGGAGTATGGCTACACCTTC.

V and J are TRBV20-1 and TRBJ1-2; tentative D call: TRBD1 (6 bases). Germline V gives CDR1 DFQATT, CDR2 SNEGSKA (reference sequence). Deletions cut 5 bases from V and 13 bases from J, with 14 bases between. This CDR3 has 10 amino acids. The CDR3 here is CSAPKGGLTF. CDR3 DNA: TGCAGTGCTCCGAAAGGGGGTCTCACCTTC.